This entry features one TCR beta chain sequence. Produced via immunoSEQ multiplex PCR; TCRdb's table is partial and in-frame only. The sample lists 350,000 to 400,000 clones, 80% to 90% occurring once. The source of the sample is a study of blood T cell repertoires in COVID-19. Germline V lookup: CDR1 SGHVS, CDR2 FQNEAQ. The ends were cut back, 0 bases at V and 1 base at J, with 9 bases in the middle. The CDR3 loop spans 15 amino acids. The TCR sequence derives from a young woman with COVID-19, enrolled during active disease. The material sequenced was peripheral blood. The rearrangement uses TRBV7-8 and TRBJ1-2; tentatively, D is TRBD1 (6 bases). The CDR3: CASSLAQGINYGYTF. The CDR3, as DNA: TGTGCCAGCAGCTTAGCGCAGGGGATTAACTATGGCTACACCTTC. Supplemented by reference TRBV7-8 and TRBJ1-2, the full variable domain reads GAGVSQSPRYKVAKRGQDVALRCDPISGHVSLFWYQQALGQGPEFLTYFQNEAQLDKSGLPSDRFFAERPEGSVSTLKIQRTQQEDSAVYLCASSLAQGINYGYTFGSGTRLTVV.